These T cell receptor beta chains were read from a single sample in a study of post-analysis software for immune sequencing data. TCRdb reprocessed the PCR reads with MiXCR, giving one entry per CDR3 protein. The data hold approximately 440,000 distinct CDR3 sequences, with nearly 45% observed a single time. Sequences were obtained from blood. The receptors were sampled from a girl between 5 and 17 years old with multiple sclerosis. Both conserved end residues are part of each CDR3. A D gene is named only where the DNA matches it firmly. Not all rows give a size; the values are once, few, many and, for expanded clones, a class.

TRBV20-1,TRBD2,TRBJ2-3,-,TGCAGTGCTAGATGGGGACTAGCGGGAGCAGGAGATACGCAGTATTTT,CSARWGLAGAGDTQYF
TRBV6-1,TRBD1,TRBJ2-1,many,TGTGCCAGCAGTGAGACCAATCGCGGGACAGGTTTATCTGAGCAGTTCTTC,CASSETNRGTGLSEQFF
TRBV5-1,-,TRBJ1-1,-,TGCGCCAGCAGCTTGGTCCAAGGGGACATGAACACTGAAGCTTTCTTT,CASSLVQGDMNTEAFF
TRBV29-1,-,TRBJ2-1,-,TGCAGCGTTGTAGGGGGGTGGGATGAGCAGTTCTTC,CSVVGGWDEQFF
TRBV12-3/TRBV12-4,-,TRBJ2-3,-,TGTGCCAGCAGGGAAGGACCCCTCGGAGTAGATACGCAGTATTTT,CASREGPLGVDTQYF
TRBV18,-,TRBJ2-3,-,TGTGCCAGCTCACCACGCGACAGCGAGATCCGCACAGATACGCAGTATTTT,CASSPRDSEIRTDTQYF
TRBV28,-,TRBJ1-2,-,TGTGCCAGCAGTTTGTCTCCCACGGGAGGCTACACCTTC,CASSLSPTGGYTF
TRBV3-1,TRBD2,TRBJ2-7,-,TGTGCCAGCAGCCCCGGCGTAGCGGGGGACTACGAGCAGTACTTC,CASSPGVAGDYEQYF
TRBV7-3,-,TRBJ2-3,many,TGTGCCAGCAGCTCTCTCGGCACAGATACGCAGTATTTT,CASSSLGTDTQYF
TRBV6-5,-,TRBJ1-1,-,TGTGCCAGCAGTTACCCAGGCAGGGAAAACACTGAAGCTTTCTTT,CASSYPGRENTEAFF
TRBV28,-,TRBJ2-1,-,TGTGCCAGCAGTTTAACATGGATGACCTACAATGAGCAGTTCTTC,CASSLTWMTYNEQFF
TRBV14,-,TRBJ2-7,few,TGTGCCAGCAGCCAGAACCCTGGAACTTACGAGCAGTACTTC,CASSQNPGTYEQYF
TRBV20-1,TRBD1,TRBJ1-4,-,TGCAGTGCCCACAGGGGTGAAAAACTGTTTTTT,CSAHRGEKLFF
TRBV28,-,TRBJ2-1,-,TGTGCCAGTAGGCAGAGCAATGAGCAGTTCTTC,CASRQSNEQFF
TRBV6-1,TRBD1,TRBJ2-1,-,TGTGCCAGCAGAGCCGACAGGGACACAGACAATGAGCAGTTCTTC,CASRADRDTDNEQFF
TRBV6-6,-,TRBJ1-2,-,TGTGCCAGCAGTTTAAGGGACGGAGGCTACACCTTC,CASSLRDGGYTF
TRBV5-1,TRBD1,TRBJ1-1,-,TGCGTCAGCAGCCATCCGGACAGGGCGAACACTGAAGCTTTCTTT,CVSSHPDRANTEAFF
TRBV7-2,TRBD1,TRBJ2-7,-,TGTGCCAGCAGCCAGGACAGGGGACTACACTACGAGCAGTACTTC,CASSQDRGLHYEQYF